These T cell receptor beta chains were read from a single sample in a study of T cell repertoires in cytomegalovirus infection. Their antigen targets remain unknown. One entry per CDR3 protein, called by TCRdb with MiXCR from the reads. The sample lists 750,000 to 950,000 distinct CDR3 sequences, around 29% occurring once. The source was cultured CD8+ T cells from PBMCs, collected from culture after CMV antigen stimulation. These receptors were collected from a human donor in good health (CMV status not recorded). Some clones in this sample may be carry-over from other donors' samples. The CDR3 runs from the conserved cysteine through the conserved F or W. Each record gives: J gene, V gene, CDR3 protein.

TRBJ2-2 TRBV12-5 CASGLVETAPTTGELFF
TRBJ2-1 TRBV27 CASSLAPGPYNEQFF
TRBJ1-5 TRBV7-2 CASSLEGRLGLYSNQPQHF
TRBJ1-3 TRBV9 CASSESGGRGNTIYF
TRBJ2-4 TRBV4-1 CASSQGSLSLDIQYF
TRBJ2-2 TRBV20-1 CSARDSLGQRSTGELFF
TRBJ1-2 TRBV4-1 CASSQEPSGHANYGYTF
TRBJ1-1 TRBV2 CASSEALEVDDEAFF
TRBJ1-3 TRBV11-2 CASSLDGFGYSGNTIYF
TRBJ1-2 TRBV19 CASRNYGYTF
TRBJ2-5 TRBV7-9 CASSLAEGAGETQYF
TRBJ1-1 TRBV7-8 CASASSGGTEAFF
TRBJ2-5 TRBV2 CASRWTGPLQETQYF
TRBJ2-2 TRBV20-1 CSASGTGGTGELFF
TRBJ2-1 TRBV5-8 CASSLEQGQNNEQFF
TRBJ1-2 TRBV6-4 CASRDRNNYGYTF
TRBJ1-2 TRBV7-3 CASSLIDRGDYGYTF
TRBJ1-4 TRBV27 CASTSRDAGVEKLFF
TRBJ2-1 TRBV27 CASSRSWGNSYNEQFF
TRBJ2-3 TRBV7-6 CASSLGVFAGPRTDTQYF
TRBJ2-3 TRBV7-9 CASSLRDRETDTQYF
TRBJ2-1 TRBV7-2 CASSWTGTPYNEQFF
TRBJ2-3 TRBV7-9 CASSAIGVRDTQYF
TRBJ2-1 TRBV10-3 CAISPTYNEQFF
TRBJ1-2 TRBV7-2 CASSLGATENYGYTF
TRBJ2-5 TRBV7-6 CASSSEGETQYF
TRBJ1-5 TRBV27 CASSSGTAVGNQPQHF
TRBJ1-6 TRBV19 CASSLYSGHINSPLHF
TRBJ1-2 TRBV2 CASSMPDRGVPANYGYTF
TRBJ1-6 TRBV19 CASSIVVQAPREPLHF
TRBJ1-2 TRBV7-8 CASSGVVQGVPQSGYTF
TRBJ1-1 TRBV12-3/TRBV12-4 CASSFWRGGRMNTEAFF
TRBJ1-1 TRBV6-1 CASSPGFTGTEAFF
TRBJ2-1 TRBV9 CASSSSGAHEQFF
TRBJ2-3 TRBV5-4 CASSLEAAGSDTQYF
TRBJ1-1 TRBV19 CASSNPGRNMNTEAFF
TRBJ2-2 TRBV27 CASSFGRSYTGELFF
TRBJ2-1 TRBV20-1 CSAREPASAPSNEQFF
TRBJ2-2 TRBV11-2 CASSLPNPGGANTGELFF
TRBJ2-5 TRBV7-9 CASSDRDGEETQYF
TRBJ2-7 TRBV27 CASGRGEQYF
TRBJ2-1 TRBV7-6 CASSFSGGAGEQFF